Below, 30 T cell receptor beta chains from the same sample are listed, as sequenced in a study of post-analysis software for immune sequencing data. Antigens for these TCRs are unknown. Study-level results: Four or five TRBV segments (TRBV5-6, TRBV5-1 and TRBV20-1 among them) occurred more frequently in patients than in controls.

The TCR beta cDNA libraries contained unique molecular identifiers. TCRdb reprocessed the PCR reads via MiXCR and lists one record per CDR3 protein. The table shows around 700,000 distinct CDR3 sequences, with roughly three fifths occurring only once. The specimen was blood. Receptor source: a girl aged 2-10 years with multiple sclerosis.

This clonotype turned up a few times. J is TRBJ2-4 and V is TRBV12-3 or TRBV12-4, with TRBD1 identical over 7 bases. CDR3 size: 13 residues. The trim removed 5 bases at V and 9 bases at J, leaving 7 bases unmatched. The DNA for the CDR3 is TGTGCCAGCAGTCCACAGGGGAGAGGCATTCAGTACTTC. This encodes CASSPQGRGIQYF.

The chain uses TRBV20-1 and TRBJ1-1; 8 bases are shared with TRBD1. The germline gives CDR1 DFQATT, CDR2 SNEGSKA (reference sequence). The J segment lost 5 bases and the V segment lost 6 bases, leaving 11 bases of the junction unmatched. This CDR3 spans 14 amino acids. The CDR3 DNA is TGCAGTGCGAAGGAGGAGACAGGGGAGACTGAAGCTTTCTTT. Residues: CSAKEETGETEAFF.

The chain carries TRBV2 and TRBJ2-7; the D is unclear. The CDR3 has 17 amino acids. Per the germline V gene, CDR1 is SNHLY and CDR2 is FYNNEI. V was clipped by 0 bases and J by 2 bases, with 17 bases between them. CDR3 sequence: CASSEAGLADPTYEQYF. CDR3 DNA: TGTGCCAGCAGTGAAGCCGGGTTGGCGGACCCAACCTACGAGCAGTACTTC.

This chain connects TRBV10-3 to TRBJ2-1, with D unclear. V lost 10 bases, J lost 7 bases, and 17 bases lay in between. This CDR3 is built from 13 residues. Germline assignment: CDR1 ENHRY and CDR2 SYGVKD. In DNA, the CDR3 is TGTGCCACAACCGGCGGAACCCGTAATGAGCAGTTCTTC. It is translated as CATTGGTRNEQFF.

This clonotype appeared a few times. The V and J genes are TRBV20-1 and TRBJ2-5; 7 bases map to TRBD2. Trimming at V came to 6 bases and at J to 5 bases, leaving 12 bases not matched to a gene. CDR3 size: 14 residues. Germline V gene lookup returns CDR1 DFQATT and CDR2 SNEGSKA (reference sequence). CDR3 sequence: CSAREAGVGETQYF. CDR3 nucleotides: TGCAGTGCCCGAGAGGCGGGGGTCGGGGAGACCCAGTACTTC.

Worth noting for this clonotype: The junction shows a germline mismatch at one end, possibly a read error. The J gene is TRBJ2-7, the V gene TRBV6-1, with no clear D. The germline CDR1 and CDR2 sequences are MNHNS and SASEGT. This CDR3 is 12 amino acids long. The CDR3 loop reads CASSESSYDQYF. The CDR3 DNA is TGTGCCAGCAGTGAGAGTAGTTACGACCAGTACTTC.

The rearrangement joins TRBV5-1 to TRBJ2-1; 9 bases match TRBD1. CDR1 and CDR2 from the germline V gene are SGHRS and YFSETQ. The CDR3 has 14 residues. V shed 4 bases and J 15 bases; nucleotides not matched to a gene: 14. CDR3 in amino acids: CASSKGTGQLGAFF. The CDR3 coding sequence is TGCGCCAGCAGCAAGGGGACAGGGCAGTTAGGGGCGTTCTTC.

The J gene is TRBJ2-7, the V gene TRBV4-1; D tentatively fits TRBD1 or TRBD2 (5 bases each). V lost 0 bases, J lost 1 base, and 7 bases lay in between. This CDR3 comprises 14 residues. The V gene's germline CDR1 is MGHRA and CDR2 YSYEKL. The CDR3 region has the DNA TGCGCCAGCAGCCAAGAAGAGGGGTCCTACGAGCAGTACTTC. It codes for CASSQEEGSYEQYF.

This clonotype was seen only a few times. J is TRBJ2-7 and V is TRBV7-9, with D perhaps matching TRBD1 (6 bases). The DNA end lines up better with TRBJ2-5; the J call may be wrong. The CDR3 contains 14 residues. Germline CDR1 and CDR2: SEHNR and FQNEAQ (reference sequence). For the CDR3, the DNA is TGTGCCAGCAGCTTCGACAGGCCGGGTGAGACCCAGTACTTC. Translated: CASSFDRPGETQYF.

The chain uses TRBV20-1 and TRBJ2-7; D may be TRBD1 (5 bases). This CDR3 comprises 14 residues. Trimming removed 2 bases at V and 0 bases at J, with 11 bases between. The germline V gene has CDR1 DFQATT and CDR2 SNEGSKA (reference sequence). The CDR3 here is CSARHRLSSYEQYF. The CDR3 DNA reads TGCAGTGCTAGACACAGGTTAAGCTCCTACGAGCAGTACTTC.

The chain employs TRBV6-5 and TRBJ1-2; D is unclear. CDR3 length equals 15 residues. CDR1 MNHEY and CDR2 SVGAGI come from the germline V gene. The germline V and J ends were trimmed by 2 bases and 0 bases, with 10 bases remaining between them. CDR3 residues: CASSYTIGANYGYTF. CDR3 sequence (DNA): TGTGCCAGCAGTTACACCATAGGAGCTAACTATGGCTACACCTTC.

V usage is TRBV20-1 and J usage is TRBJ2-5, with D hard to call. The CDR3 covers 13 residues. V lost 3 bases to trimming and J lost 3 bases, with 11 bases between them. CDR1 is DFQATT and CDR2 is SNEGSKA in the germline V gene (reference sequence). The CDR3 sequence: CSASPYIEETQYF. CDR3 DNA sequence: TGCAGTGCTAGCCCCTACATAGAAGAGACCCAGTACTTC.

The V and J genes are TRBV29-1 and TRBJ2-4, with D possibly being TRBD1 (6 bases). This CDR3 is 15 amino acids long. Germline assignment: CDR1 SQVTM and CDR2 ANQGSEA. V shed 3 bases and J shed 1 base, with 13 bases lying between them. This CDR3 reads CSVEWAGDAKNIQYF. CDR3 DNA: TGCAGCGTTGAGTGGGCAGGGGATGCCAAAAACATTCAGTACTTC.

V gene TRBV15 combines with J gene TRBJ2-5; 7 bases align to TRBD2. The closer fit of TRBJ2-7 to the DNA end suggests the J call may be wrong. Per germline, CDR1 LNHNV and CDR2 YYDKDF (reference sequence). CDR3 length equals 14 residues. CDR3 region: CATSRGEGRDEQYF. The CDR3 DNA reads as TGTGCCACCAGCAGAGGGGAGGGTAGGGACGAGCAGTACTTC.

The rearrangement joins TRBV14 to TRBJ2-5; D possibly corresponds to TRBD2 (5 bases). In germline, CDR1 is SGHDN, CDR2 FVKESK. The V end lost 3 bases, the J end lost 4 bases, and 12 bases lay between the germline ends. This CDR3 has 14 residues. CDR3 region: CASSHRVGVETQYF. In nucleotides, the CDR3 is TGTGCCAGCAGCCATCGAGTGGGAGTAGAGACCCAGTACTTC.

A word on this clonotype: An end of the junction differs from the germline gene, which may be a read error. The genes are TRBV7-2 and TRBJ2-1, with 8 bases lining up with TRBD2. The CDR3 contains 15 residues. Looked up from germline, CDR1 is SGHTA and CDR2 is FQGNSA. The CDR3 here is CACSSGVAGISEQFF. For the CDR3, the DNA is TGTGCCTGCAGCTCCGGGGTAGCGGGGATTAGTGAGCAGTTCTTC.

This chain joins TRBV12-3 or TRBV12-4 and TRBJ2-3; D gene uncertain. CDR3 size: 17 residues. Trimming removed 6 bases from V and 5 bases from J, with 24 bases in between. In DNA form, the CDR3 reads TGTGCCAGCAGATCGGACGGAACCCCTACGGCCAGAGATACGCAGTATTTT. Translating it yields CASRSDGTPTARDTQYF.

V is TRBV7-2 and J is TRBJ2-5, with 7 bases fitting TRBD2. The CDR3 has 14 amino acids. The germline CDR1 and CDR2 sequences are SGHTA and FQGNSA. With V trimmed by 0 bases and J by 3 bases, 1 base remained unmatched. The CDR3 region is CASSLAGGEETQYF. The CDR3 coding sequence is TGTGCCAGCAGCTTAGCTGGGGGGGAAGAGACCCAGTACTTC.

This clonotype has just a few counts. Here the CDR3 DNA reads TGCAGCGTCTTTGACAGCAATGAGCAGTTCTTC. Translation gives CSVFDSNEQFF. The chain carries TRBV29-1 and TRBJ2-1, with D possibly matching TRBD1 (5 bases). The CDR3 covers 11 residues. The germline CDR1 and CDR2 sequences are SQVTM and ANQGSEA. Trimming took 6 bases from V and 6 from J, leaving 9 bases between them.

The gene calls are TRBV7-9 and TRBJ2-6; a possible D gene is TRBD1 (6 bases). The CDR3 loop spans 16 amino acids. Germline V gene sequence: CDR1 SEHNR, CDR2 FQNEAQ (reference sequence). V was shortened by 8 bases and J by 1 base, with 15 bases between the two germline ends. The CDR3 here is CASSPGVKSGANVLTF. The CDR3 nucleotides read TGTGCCAGCTCTCCAGGGGTCAAATCTGGGGCCAACGTCCTGACTTTC.

The CDR3 region is CSALPTIYTEAFF. CDR3 in DNA: TGCAGTGCTCTCCCGACCATTTACACTGAAGCTTTCTTT. This chain uses TRBV20-1 with TRBJ1-1; D not certain. With 5 bases removed from V and 3 bases from J, the gap between germline ends came to 13 bases. Germline assignment: CDR1 DFQATT and CDR2 SNEGSKA (reference sequence). This CDR3 spans 13 amino acids.

This sequence joins TRBV29-1 and TRBJ2-6; D gene unclear. This CDR3 spans 14 amino acids. The germline gives CDR1 SQVTM, CDR2 ANQGSEA. V was trimmed by 4 bases and J by 0 bases, leaving 7 bases between them. CDR3 DNA sequence: TGCAGCGTTGTAAGCCTCTCTGGGGCCAACGTCCTGACTTTC. Translated, it gives CSVVSLSGANVLTF.

This clonotype occurred a few times. The chain recombines TRBV11-2 with TRBJ2-1; possibly TRBD2 for D (6 bases). Trimming removed 5 bases from V and 4 bases from J, with 12 bases in between. Germline values: CDR1 SGHAT, CDR2 FQNNGV. This CDR3 has 14 amino acids. The CDR3 DNA sequence: TGTGCCAGCAGCATAAGCGGGCGTTACAATGAGCAGTTCTTC. It translates to CASSISGRYNEQFF.

This clonotype occurred a few times. The CDR3 region is CASSSGLPSNEQFF. CDR3 bases: TGCGCCAGCAGTTCGGGACTCCCCTCCAATGAGCAGTTCTTC. The V gene is TRBV5-1, the J gene TRBJ2-1, with D possibly TRBD2 on 6 matching bases. The CDR3 has 14 residues. V lost 5 bases and J 6 bases, leaving 15 bases between the germline ends. Germline CDR1 and CDR2: SGHRS and YFSETQ.

The chain carries TRBV19 and TRBJ2-1; D may be TRBD1 (6 bases). Germline CDR1 reads LNHDA; CDR2 reads SQIVND (reference sequence). V dropped 4 bases and J dropped 1 base, with 11 bases sitting between them. This CDR3 has 15 residues. The CDR3, as DNA: TGTGCCAGTAGTACCCACAGGGAATCCTACAATGAGCAGTTCTTC. It is translated as CASSTHRESYNEQFF.

V gene TRBV12-3 or TRBV12-4 combines with J gene TRBJ2-1; possible D gene TRBD1, 5 bases. Between the trimmed V and J ends, which lost 7 bases and 10 bases, there was a span of 17 bases. There are 13 residues in the CDR3. The CDR3 nucleotides are TGTGCCAGCACTCCTTCCACAGGTTCGGAGCAGTTCTTC. Translation gives CASTPSTGSEQFF.

This rearrangement joins TRBV5-5 to TRBJ2-1, with a weak D call TRBD2 (6 bases). There are 17 residues in the CDR3. Trimming removed 0 bases from V and 4 bases from J, with 17 bases in between. Germline CDR1 is SGHKS and CDR2 is YYEKEE (reference sequence). The CDR3 region is CASSLDWGEDAYNEQFF. The CDR3 DNA reads TGTGCCAGCAGCTTGGATTGGGGGGAGGACGCGTACAATGAGCAGTTCTTC.

This clonotype was observed a few times. The gene calls are TRBV7-6 and TRBJ2-7, with a weak D call TRBD1 (6 bases). Germline CDR1 SGHVS, CDR2 FNYEAQ. This CDR3 has 15 amino acids. The V gene lost 5 bases and the J gene lost 2 bases, with 16 bases spanning the gap. The CDR3 region has the DNA TGTGCCAGCAGCAGTGAAACAGGGCCTACCTACGAGCAGTACTTC. This encodes CASSSETGPTYEQYF.

This clonotype has only a few counts. CDR3 bases: TGTGCCAGCAGTTACTCGATGGCTAAACGAGAACAAGAGACCCAGTACTTC. As protein: CASSYSMAKREQETQYF. The chain employs TRBV6-2 or TRBV6-3 and TRBJ2-5; D gene ambiguous. Per germline, CDR1 MNHEY and CDR2 SVGEGT. The CDR3 has 17 amino acids. V lost 0 bases and J 2 bases, leaving 16 bases between the germline ends.

This rearrangement joins TRBV6-7 to TRBJ1-2; D possibly corresponds to TRBD1 (5 bases). TRBV6-7 is classed as an ORF, of uncertain function. This CDR3 comprises 14 residues. V gave up 8 bases and J gave up 7 bases, with 20 bases separating them. The DNA of the CDR3 is TGTGCCAGCGATTCCGGGACCGCGAGTGGTGGCTACACCTTC. It codes for CASDSGTASGGYTF.